This T cell receptor (beta chain) is drawn from a study of T cell clones after liver transplantation (dated by TCRdb to the late 2010s). Describing the broader study: Samples were obtained from ITN030ST, a randomized trial in which withdrawal of immunosuppression was attempted within 2 years of liver transplantation. Donor-reactive T cell clones were identified using TCRbeta sequencing after a pre-transplant mixed lymphocyte reaction and were then followed in post-transplant blood. Third party-reactive TCRbeta sequences from pre-transplant MLRs were also identified as an antigen-independent comparator for donor-reactive sequences. Of the eight recipients, a few were HCV-positive, while the remaining recipients had been transplanted for non-autoimmune, non-viral indications. No induction therapy was given to the subjects, and standard immunosuppression was administered until randomization at 12-24 months post-transplant. To count as tolerant, a recipient had to stay completely off immunosuppression for at least one year without liver enzymes climbing beyond twice the upper limit of normal. Blood samples were taken pre-transplant, pre-randomization before withdrawal, and post-randomization after full withdrawal or failed withdrawal. Of the 8 liver transplant recipients making up the studied cohort, 3 were classified as tolerant and 5 as non-tolerant. What the study reported, not specific to this receptor: In 5 of 8 subjects, circulating donor-reactive CD4 TCRbeta sequences decreased significantly after transplant, regardless of tolerance or HCV status. Because allograft tissue specimens were not available, migration of donor-reactive T cells into the graft, rather than deletion, may have occurred. Low numbers of available donor cells limited the measurable donor-reactive repertoire in a couple of subjects. The conclusions were considered preliminary, being limited by small, heterogeneous patient numbers and non-standardized post-transplant time points. When repertoire turnover was taken into account, detection of donor-reactive sequences was significantly reduced in 7 of 8 subjects for CD4 and in 8 of 8 subjects for CD8. The decline in donor-reactive sequences exceeded the decline in third party-reactive sequences, suggesting partial antigen-specific deletion that was unrelated to withdrawal success.

Unstimulated PBMCs, after thawing, were stained for CD3, CD4 and CD8 and then FACS-sorted into CD3+CD4+ and CD3+CD8+ populations. Randomization to immunosuppression withdrawal applied to every one of the 8 studied subjects. The Qiagen DNeasy Blood and Tissue Kit was used for genomic DNA isolation. The table lists this clone with many counts. It lacks a known antigen. Per-base qualities were not stored, and no clone one base away is much larger. Inclusive of the bounding cysteine and phenylalanine, the CDR3 is 13 residues long. Left in the record is the CDR3 DNA by itself, 39 bases read in frame from the first base. V was cut back by 4 bases and J by 4 bases, leaving a gap of 11 bases between them. For CDR1 and CDR2, the germline V gene lists SQVTM and ANQGSEA. High-throughput TCRbeta CDR3 sequencing of frozen genomic DNA was performed by immunoSEQ, including PCR amplification, mapping, bias correction and internal controls. The authors' analysis ran thus. Only productive rearrangements were retained, and each unique TCRbeta sequence was defined by its CDR3 nucleotide sequence together with its V and J gene. Donor-reactive sequences required at least 5-fold expansion in CFSE-low cells versus unstimulated pre-transplant cells and at least 0.01% frequency. Per-subject minimum frequency thresholds, based on the lowest-template unstimulated sample, ensured at least 90% detection power. Jensen-Shannon divergence between the top 1000 TCRbeta sequences post-transplant and pre-transplant was used to measure repertoire turnover. Changes in detection of donor-reactive sequences were tested with two-sided Fisher's exact tests. The immuneACCESS repertoire file appears here via TCRdb, limited to in-frame rearrangements. These files lack a portion of the clones; in checked studies, under half of the deficit traces to unresolved V genes, and the cause of the others is not known. The DNA was the basis for D and trimming; V, J and clone size are from that table. Recorded for this sample are more than 65,000 clones; 75% to 85% of them occurred a single time. Clones ranked in the top ten supply about 0.79% of the sample.

The source is a human patient who received a liver transplant. Post transplant, some T cells may arise from the graft donor. The sequences come from CD4+ T cells from blood, collected 12 months after liver transplant. The V and J segments used are TRBV29-1 and TRBJ2-1; the D gene is perhaps TRBD1, on 6 matching bases. The CDR3 reads as follows: CSVVTQGYNEQFF. In nucleotide form, the sequence is TGCAGCGTTGTGACACAGGGATACAATGAGCAGTTCTTC.